A single T cell receptor (beta chain) is shown here with its context. Its antigen remains unknown. This sample was included in a study of post-analysis software for immune sequencing data. Included in the TCR beta cDNA libraries were unique molecular identifiers. Researchers reported roughly 510,000 cDNA molecules coming from around 1 to 10 million T cells. TCRdb re-called the PCR reads with MiXCR, one entry per CDR3 protein. The sample shows over 700,000 distinct CDR3 sequences, roughly 29% of them seen only once. This CDR3 has 13 amino acids. The germline V gene encodes CDR1 SQVTM and CDR2 ANQGSEA. The trim removed 7 bases at V and 4 bases at J, leaving 8 bases unmatched. Study-wide results and limits: Five or six TRBV segments were significantly more frequent in patients than in controls. TRBV5-6, TRBV5-1 and TRBV20-1 were among these segments. Strong same-batch co-clustering of samples appeared with F measure clustering.

This rearrangement joins TRBV29-1 to TRBJ2-7, with TRBD1 identical over 9 bases. The sequence was obtained from a girl aged 10 to 17 with multiple sclerosis. Sequenced input: blood. Here the CDR3 DNA reads TGCAGCGGCACGGACAGGGGAGGATACGAGCAGTACTTC. This translates into CSGTDRGGYEQYF.